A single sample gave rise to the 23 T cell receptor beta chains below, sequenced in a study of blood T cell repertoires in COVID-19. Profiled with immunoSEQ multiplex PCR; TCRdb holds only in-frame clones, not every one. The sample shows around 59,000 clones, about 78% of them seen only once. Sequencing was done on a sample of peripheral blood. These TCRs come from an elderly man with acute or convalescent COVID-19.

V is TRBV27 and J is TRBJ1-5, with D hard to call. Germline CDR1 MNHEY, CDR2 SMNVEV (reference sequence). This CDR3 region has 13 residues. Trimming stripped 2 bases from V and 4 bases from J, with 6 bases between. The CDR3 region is CASSLDANQPQHF. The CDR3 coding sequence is TGTGCCAGCAGTTTAGATGCGAATCAGCCCCAGCATTTT.

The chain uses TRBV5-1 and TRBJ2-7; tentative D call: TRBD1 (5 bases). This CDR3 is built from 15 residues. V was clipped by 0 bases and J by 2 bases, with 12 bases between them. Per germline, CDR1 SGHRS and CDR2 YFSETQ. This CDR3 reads CASSLGQGTTYEQYF. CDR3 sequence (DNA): TGCGCCAGCAGCTTGGGGCAGGGTACTACCTACGAGCAGTACTTC.

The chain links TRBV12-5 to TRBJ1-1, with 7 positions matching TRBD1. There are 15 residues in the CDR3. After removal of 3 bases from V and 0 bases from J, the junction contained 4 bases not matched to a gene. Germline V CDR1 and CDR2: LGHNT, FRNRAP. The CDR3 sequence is CASGLWDRMNTEAFF. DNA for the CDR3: TGTGCTAGTGGTTTATGGGACAGAATGAACACTGAAGCTTTCTTT.

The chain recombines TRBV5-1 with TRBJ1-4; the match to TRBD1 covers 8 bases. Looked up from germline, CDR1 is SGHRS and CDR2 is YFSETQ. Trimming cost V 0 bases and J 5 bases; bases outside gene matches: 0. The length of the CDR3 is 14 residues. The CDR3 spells CASSLGQGNEKLFF. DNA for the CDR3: TGCGCCAGCAGCTTGGGACAGGGGAATGAAAAACTGTTTTTT.

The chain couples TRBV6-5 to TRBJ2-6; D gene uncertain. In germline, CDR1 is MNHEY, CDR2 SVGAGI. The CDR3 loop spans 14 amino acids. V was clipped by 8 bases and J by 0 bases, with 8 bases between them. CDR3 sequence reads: CASHKPSGANVLTF. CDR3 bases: TGTGCCAGCCACAAACCCTCTGGGGCCAACGTCCTGACTTTC.

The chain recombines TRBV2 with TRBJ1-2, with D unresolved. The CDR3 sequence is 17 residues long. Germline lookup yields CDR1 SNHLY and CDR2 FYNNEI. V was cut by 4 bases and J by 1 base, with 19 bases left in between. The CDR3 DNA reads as TGTGCCAGCAGTGTAGGAGGTGGTCAGGCCGTTAACTATGGCTACACCTTC. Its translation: CASSVGGGQAVNYGYTF.

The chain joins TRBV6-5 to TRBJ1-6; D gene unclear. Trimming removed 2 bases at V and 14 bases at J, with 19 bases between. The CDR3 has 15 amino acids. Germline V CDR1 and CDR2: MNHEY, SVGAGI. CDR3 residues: CASSYGERWWRSLHF. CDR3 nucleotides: TGTGCCAGCAGTTACGGCGAAAGGTGGTGGAGGTCCCTCCACTTT.

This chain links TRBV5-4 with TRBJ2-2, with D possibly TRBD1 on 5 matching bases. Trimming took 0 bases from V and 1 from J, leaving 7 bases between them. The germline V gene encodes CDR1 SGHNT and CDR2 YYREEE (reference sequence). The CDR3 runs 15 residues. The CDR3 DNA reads TGTGCCAGCAGCTTGGTAGGGGTGAACACCGGGGAGCTGTTTTTT. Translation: CASSLVGVNTGELFF.

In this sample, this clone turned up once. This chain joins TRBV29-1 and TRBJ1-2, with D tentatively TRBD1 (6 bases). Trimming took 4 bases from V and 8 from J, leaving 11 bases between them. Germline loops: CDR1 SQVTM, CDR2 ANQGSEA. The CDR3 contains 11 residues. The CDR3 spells CSVGDNQGYTF. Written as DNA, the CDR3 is TGCAGCGTTGGGGACAACCAGGGCTACACCTTC. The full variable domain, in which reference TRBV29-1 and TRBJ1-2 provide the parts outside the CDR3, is SAVISQKPSRDICQRGTSLTIQCQVDSQVTMMFWYRQQPGQSLTLIATANQGSEATYESGFVIDKFPISRPNLTFSTLTVSNMSPEDSSIYLCSVGDNQGYTFGSGTRLTVV.

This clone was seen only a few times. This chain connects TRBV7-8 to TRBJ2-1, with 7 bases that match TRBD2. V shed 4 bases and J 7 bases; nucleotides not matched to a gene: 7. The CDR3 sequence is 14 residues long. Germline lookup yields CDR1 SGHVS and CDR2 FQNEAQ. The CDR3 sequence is CASSSWGGVNEQFF. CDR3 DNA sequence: TGTGCCAGCAGCTCGTGGGGGGGGGTGAATGAGCAGTTCTTC.

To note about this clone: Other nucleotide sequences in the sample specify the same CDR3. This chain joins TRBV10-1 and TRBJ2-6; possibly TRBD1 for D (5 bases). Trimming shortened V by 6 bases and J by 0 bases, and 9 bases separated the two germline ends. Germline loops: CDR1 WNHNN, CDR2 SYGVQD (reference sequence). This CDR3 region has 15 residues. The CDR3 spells CASSPGNSGANVLTF. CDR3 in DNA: TGCGCCAGCAGCCCAGGGAACTCTGGGGCCAACGTCCTGACTTTC.

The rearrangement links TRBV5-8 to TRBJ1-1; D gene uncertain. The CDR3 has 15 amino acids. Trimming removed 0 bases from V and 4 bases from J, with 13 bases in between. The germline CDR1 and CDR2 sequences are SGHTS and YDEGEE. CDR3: CASSLASRPGTEAFF. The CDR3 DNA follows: TGTGCCAGCAGCTTGGCCTCGCGTCCAGGCACTGAAGCTTTCTTT.

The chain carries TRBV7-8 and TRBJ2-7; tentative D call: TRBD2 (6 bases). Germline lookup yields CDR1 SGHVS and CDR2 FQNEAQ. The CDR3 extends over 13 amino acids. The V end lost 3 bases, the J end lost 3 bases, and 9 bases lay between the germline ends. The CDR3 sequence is CASSFGGNYEQYF. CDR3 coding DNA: TGTGCCAGCAGCTTCGGAGGGAACTACGAGCAGTACTTC.

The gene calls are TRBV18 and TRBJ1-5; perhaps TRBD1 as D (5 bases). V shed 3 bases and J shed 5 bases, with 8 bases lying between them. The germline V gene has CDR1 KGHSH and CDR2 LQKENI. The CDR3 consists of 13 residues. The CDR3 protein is CASSPGGDQPQHF. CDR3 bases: TGTGCCAGCTCACCGGGGGGGGATCAGCCCCAGCATTTT.

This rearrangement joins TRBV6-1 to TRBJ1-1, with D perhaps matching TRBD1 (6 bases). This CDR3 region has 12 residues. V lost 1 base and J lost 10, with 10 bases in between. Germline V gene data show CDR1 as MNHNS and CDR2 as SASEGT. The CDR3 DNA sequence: TGTGCCAGCAGTGAAGGAAGGGGGTCAGCTTTCTTT. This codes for CASSEGRGSAFF.

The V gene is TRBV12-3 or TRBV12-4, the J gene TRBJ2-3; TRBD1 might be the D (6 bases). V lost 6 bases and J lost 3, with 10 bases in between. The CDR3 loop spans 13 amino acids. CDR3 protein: CASSGQITDTQYF. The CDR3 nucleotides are TGTGCCAGCAGCGGACAGATTACAGATACGCAGTATTTT.

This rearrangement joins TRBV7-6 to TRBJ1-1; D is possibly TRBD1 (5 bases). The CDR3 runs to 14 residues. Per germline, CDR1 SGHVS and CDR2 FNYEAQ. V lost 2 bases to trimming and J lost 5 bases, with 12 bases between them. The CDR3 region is CASSLSQGGTEAFF. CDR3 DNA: TGTGCCAGCAGCTTAAGTCAGGGCGGAACTGAAGCTTTCTTT.

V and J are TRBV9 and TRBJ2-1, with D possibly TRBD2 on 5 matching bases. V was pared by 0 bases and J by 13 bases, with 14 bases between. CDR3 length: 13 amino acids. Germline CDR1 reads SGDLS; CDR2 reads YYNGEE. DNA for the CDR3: TGTGCCAGCAGCGTAGTCTCCGGGGTCGCCCAGTTCTTC. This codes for CASSVVSGVAQFF. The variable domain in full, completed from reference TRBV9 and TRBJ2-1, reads DSGVTQTPKHLITATGQRVTLRCSPRSGDLSVYWYQQSLDQGLQFLIQYYNGEERAKGNILERFSAQQFPDLHSELNLSSLELGDSALYFCASSVVSGVAQFFGPGTRLTVL.

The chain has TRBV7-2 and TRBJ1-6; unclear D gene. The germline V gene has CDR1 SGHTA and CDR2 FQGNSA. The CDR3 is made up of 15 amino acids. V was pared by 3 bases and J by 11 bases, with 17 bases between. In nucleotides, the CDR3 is TGTGCCAGCAGCTTTGGGCAGAGGAGGAAGACACCCCTCCACTTT. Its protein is CASSFGQRRKTPLHF.

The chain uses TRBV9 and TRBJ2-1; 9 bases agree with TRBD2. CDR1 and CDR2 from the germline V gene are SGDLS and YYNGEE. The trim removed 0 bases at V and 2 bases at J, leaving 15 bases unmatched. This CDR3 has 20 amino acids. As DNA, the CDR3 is TGTGCCAGCAGCGTAGCTCCACATATCGGACTAGCGAGTACCTACAATGAGCAGTTCTTC. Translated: CASSVAPHIGLASTYNEQFF.

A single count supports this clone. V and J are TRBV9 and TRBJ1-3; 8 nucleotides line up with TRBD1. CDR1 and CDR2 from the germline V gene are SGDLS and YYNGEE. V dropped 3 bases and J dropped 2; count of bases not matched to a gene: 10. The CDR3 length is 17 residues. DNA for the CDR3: TGTGCCAGCAGCGACCCCTTATCCAGGGGGCCTGGAAACACCATATATTTT. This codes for CASSDPLSRGPGNTIYF.

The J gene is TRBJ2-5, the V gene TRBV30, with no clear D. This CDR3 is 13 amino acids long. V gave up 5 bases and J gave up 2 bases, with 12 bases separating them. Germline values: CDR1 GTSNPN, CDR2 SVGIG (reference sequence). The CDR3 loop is CAWGPGGQETQYF. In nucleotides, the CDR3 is TGTGCCTGGGGGCCCGGCGGACAAGAGACCCAGTACTTC.

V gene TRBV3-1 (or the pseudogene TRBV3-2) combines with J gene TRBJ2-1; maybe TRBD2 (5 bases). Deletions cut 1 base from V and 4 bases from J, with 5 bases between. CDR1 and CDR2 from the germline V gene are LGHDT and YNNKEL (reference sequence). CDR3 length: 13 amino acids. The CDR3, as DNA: TGTGCCAGCAGCCAAGGGACTTACAATGAGCAGTTCTTC. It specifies CASSQGTYNEQFF.